A single sample is the source of the 19 T cell receptor beta chains below, sequenced in a study of T cells in Graves' hyperthyroidism and ophthalmopathy. Amplification of TCR beta CDR3 regions was performed using RNA transcripts as template. During a first-round RT-PCR of the TCR CDR3, the HTBI primer set was used. TCRdb re-called the multiplex PCR reads through MiXCR, storing one row per CDR3 protein. The sample holds approximately 630,000 distinct CDR3 sequences, 15% to 20% seen once. Sequenced input: blood. The origin of the receptors is a woman under 40 with Graves' hyperthyroidism.

This clonotype was detected only a few times. V and J are TRBV19 and TRBJ2-6; D might be TRBD1 (6 bases). The V end lost 5 bases, the J end lost 0 bases, and 17 bases lay between the germline ends. Germline V lookup: CDR1 LNHDA, CDR2 SQIVND (reference sequence). CDR3 size: 18 residues. The CDR3 DNA follows: TGTGCCAGTAGTCCACAGGGACCATTCAGCTCTGGGGCCAACGTCCTGACTTTC. This gives the protein CASSPQGPFSSGANVLTF.

This clonotype was counted ten times or more. The gene calls are TRBV6-1 and TRBJ2-7, with D perhaps TRBD2 (5 bases). Germline V gene lookup returns CDR1 MNHNS and CDR2 SASEGT. This CDR3 is built from 12 residues. V was clipped by 7 bases and J by 2 bases, with 9 bases between them. The CDR3 loop is CASTDSTYEQYF. CDR3 in DNA: TGTGCCAGCACGGACTCTACCTACGAGCAGTACTTC.

The V gene is TRBV20-1, the J gene TRBJ2-7; TRBD2 agrees at 10 bases. Trimming cost V 1 base and J 1 base; bases outside gene matches: 16. This CDR3 has 19 residues. Germline CDR1 is DFQATT and CDR2 is SNEGSKA (reference sequence). The CDR3 reads CSARAIGLAGEDPSYEQYF. The DNA of the CDR3 is TGCAGTGCTAGAGCGATAGGGCTAGCGGGAGAGGACCCTTCCTACGAGCAGTACTTC.

This clonotype was seen ten or more times. The V gene is TRBV12-3 or TRBV12-4, the J gene TRBJ1-2; D not certain. The CDR3 length is 13 residues. Deletions cut 6 bases from V and 4 bases from J, with 12 bases between. This CDR3 is CASRRQEIYGYTF. In nucleotides, the CDR3 is TGTGCCAGCAGAAGGCAGGAAATCTATGGCTACACCTTC.

The rearrangement links TRBV5-4 to TRBJ2-5, with a possible D match to TRBD1 (6 bases). There are 14 residues in the CDR3. Germline V CDR1 and CDR2: SGHNT, YYREEE (reference sequence). Trimming removed 6 bases at V and 2 bases at J, with 14 bases between. For the CDR3, the DNA is TGTGCCAGCACCTCGGACAGTAAGCAAGAGACCCAGTACTTC. Protein sequence: CASTSDSKQETQYF. Full variable domain (outside the CDR3, taken from reference TRBV5-4 and TRBJ2-5): ETGVTQSPTHLIKTRGQQVTLRCSSQSGHNTVSWYQQALGQGPQFIFQYYREEENGRGNFPPRFSGLQFPNYSSELNVNALELDDSALYLCASTSDSKQETQYFGPGTRLLVL.

This clonotype came up many times. The rearrangement links TRBV6-1 to TRBJ2-1, with 10 bases fitting TRBD2. V trimming: 5 bases; J trimming: 4 bases; junction bases outside the gene matches: 5. The CDR3 extends over 15 amino acids. Germline V CDR1 and CDR2: MNHNS, SASEGT. The CDR3: CASSITSGDYNEQFF. The CDR3, as DNA: TGTGCCAGCAGTATCACTAGCGGGGATTACAATGAGCAGTTCTTC.

This clonotype was counted ten times or more. The junction does not match germline at one end; this may be a read error. V and J are TRBV12-3 or TRBV12-4 and TRBJ1-1, with D perhaps TRBD1 (5 bases). The CDR3 consists of 13 residues. This CDR3 is CTSGGGGGTEAFF. The CDR3 DNA sequence: TGTACCAGCGGGGGAGGCGGAGGGACTGAAGCTTTCTTT.

In its sample, this clonotype was seen many times. The chain carries TRBV30 and TRBJ1-1; no clear D. Germline V gives CDR1 GTSNPN, CDR2 SVGIG (reference sequence). The germline V and J ends were trimmed by 4 bases and 1 base, with 1 base remaining between them. This CDR3 has 10 residues. The CDR3, as DNA: TGTGCCTGGAAGAACACTGAAGCTTTCTTT. Its protein product is CAWKNTEAFF.

The V gene is TRBV7-3, the J gene TRBJ2-1, with 14 bases matching TRBD2. Germline-derived CDR1 and CDR2 are SGHTA and FQGTGA. CDR3 length: 18 amino acids. Trimming took 5 bases from V and 7 from J; bases not matched to a gene: 13. CDR3 DNA: TGTGCCAGCAGCGGGGGACTAGCGGGAGCACTGAGGGCTAATGAGCAGTTCTTC. It encodes CASSGGLAGALRANEQFF. The complete variable domain, with remaining parts taken from reference TRBV7-3 and TRBJ2-1, reads GAGVSQTPSNKVTEKGKYVELRCDPISGHTALYWYRQSLGQGPEFLIYFQGTGAADDSGLPNDRFFAVRPEGSVSTLKIQRTERGDSAVYLCASSGGLAGALRANEQFFGPGTRLTVL.

This clonotype was seen a handful of times. The rearrangement links TRBV6-5 to TRBJ2-2; D not resolved. The CDR3 loop spans 13 amino acids. In germline, CDR1 is MNHEY, CDR2 SVGAGI. Trimming cost V 2 bases and J 6 bases, with 7 bases left between them. CDR3 sequence (DNA): TGTGCCAGCAGTTACCGGAGAGCCGGGGAGCTGTTTTTT. Encoded protein: CASSYRRAGELFF.

The V gene is TRBV10-3, the J gene TRBJ1-6; 7 bases map to TRBD1. The CDR3 runs 16 residues. The germline gives CDR1 ENHRY, CDR2 SYGVKD. V lost 6 bases, J lost 7 bases, and 12 bases stayed unmatched. The CDR3 loop is CAISPDTGASNSPLHF. DNA of the CDR3: TGTGCCATCAGCCCTGATACAGGGGCCAGCAATTCACCCCTCCACTTT.

CDR3 DNA sequence: TGTGCCAGCAACCCGACTAGCGGGTCATACAATGAGCAGTTCTTC. It translates to CASNPTSGSYNEQFF. The chain links TRBV6-1 to TRBJ2-1; 10 bases fit TRBD2. Per germline, CDR1 MNHNS and CDR2 SASEGT. V shed 7 bases and J 4 bases; nucleotides not matched to a gene: 7. CDR3 length equals 15 residues.

With regard to this clonotype: One end of the junction varies from germline; a read error may be responsible. CDR3 sequence: CPSRQQPGQVADTQYF. The CDR3 DNA is TGTCCCAGCAGACAACAGCCGGGACAGGTGGCAGATACGCAGTATTTT. This chain joins TRBV6-2 or TRBV6-3 and TRBJ2-3; 8 bases are a match to TRBD1. The CDR3 has 16 residues. Germline CDR1 and CDR2: MNHEY and SVGEGT.

In this sample, this clonotype turned up many times. The rearrangement uses TRBV5-1 and TRBJ2-1; 7 nucleotides align to TRBD1. The trim removed 7 bases at V and 5 bases at J, leaving 3 bases unmatched. The CDR3 runs 12 residues. Per the germline V gene, CDR1 is SGHRS and CDR2 is YFSETQ. The CDR3 loop reads CASRQGDNEQFF. CDR3 nucleotide sequence: TGCGCCAGCCGACAGGGCGACAATGAGCAGTTCTTC.

The sample holds many counts of this clonotype. The V gene is TRBV11-2, the J gene TRBJ1-1, with D perhaps TRBD1 (5 bases). This CDR3 is built from 13 residues. V gave up 4 bases and J gave up 7 bases, with 13 bases separating them. Germline CDR1 is SGHAT and CDR2 is FQNNGV. In DNA form, the CDR3 reads TGTGCCAGCAGCTACACCGGGGGACTTGAAGCTTTCTTT. This translates into CASSYTGGLEAFF.

The table lists this clonotype with many counts. The V call is TRBV27, the J call TRBJ1-1, with D possibly being TRBD1 (5 bases). CDR1 MNHEY and CDR2 SMNVEV come from the germline V gene (reference sequence). The V end was cut by 3 bases, the J end by 5 bases, with 25 bases between. The length of the CDR3 is 18 residues. CDR3 sequence: CASSFSLGTPTTKTEAFF. In nucleotides, the CDR3 is TGTGCCAGCAGTTTCAGTCTGGGGACTCCGACAACTAAAACTGAAGCTTTCTTT.

This CDR3 reads CAGRFVGGANVLTF. The CDR3 region has the DNA TGTGCCGGCCGATTCGTAGGTGGGGCCAACGTCCTGACTTTC. The chain employs TRBV5-5 and TRBJ2-6; D unclear. CDR1 and CDR2 from the germline V gene are SGHKS and YYEKEE (reference sequence). V was cut by 10 bases and J by 3 bases, with 14 bases left in between. The CDR3 is 14 amino acids.

This clonotype was counted at least ten times. The chain combines TRBV6-1 with TRBJ1-5; D gene unclear. This CDR3 region has 15 residues. CDR1 is MNHNS, CDR2 SASEGT, per germline. V gave up 1 base and J gave up 4 bases, with 11 bases separating them. The CDR3 here is CASSEGGPTNQPQHF. The CDR3 DNA is TGTGCCAGCAGTGAAGGAGGGCCGACGAATCAGCCCCAGCATTTT.

This clonotype has ten or more counts. This chain joins TRBV28 and TRBJ1-5; 9 bases match TRBD1. The junction had 8 bases not matched to a gene; V was cut back by 10 bases and J by 4 bases. CDR3 size: 14 residues. Germline loops: CDR1 MDHEN, CDR2 SYDVKM. This CDR3 is CATGETGGNQPQHF. The DNA of the CDR3 is TGTGCCACCGGCGAGACAGGGGGAAATCAGCCCCAGCATTTT.